This T cell receptor (beta chain) was sequenced during a study of T cell repertoires in cytomegalovirus infection. This clonotype has at least ten counts. The antigen is undetermined. Findings and caveats of the study: Individuals carrying CMV plus the relevant HLA were identified by cumulative frequency of public TCR beta families.

TCRdb re-analysed the reads in MiXCR, keeping a single row per CDR3 protein. The table includes roughly 250,000 distinct CDR3 sequences, approximately 13% detected once. The receptor's source is a human donor in good health (CMV status not recorded). Some clones in this sample may be carry-over from other donors' samples. Sequenced sample: PBMCs.

CDR3 loop: CASSFVETSGVSYEQYF. The CDR3 coding sequence is TGTGCCAGCAGTTTTGTCGAGACTAGCGGGGTCTCCTACGAGCAGTACTTC. The chain combines TRBV28 with TRBJ2-7, with 11 bases matching TRBD2. CDR1 and CDR2 (germline): MDHEN, SYDVKM. V was pared by 3 bases and J by 0 bases, with 7 bases of the junction left unmatched. This CDR3 has 17 residues.